A single TCR beta chain is shown here with its context. Its antigen is undetermined. The data were taken from a study of T cell repertoires in ileal Crohn's disease. Study summary: 30% to 40% were active smokers at surgery; median disease duration was approximately 8.5 years.

Per the germline V gene, CDR1 is LGHNA and CDR2 is YSLEER. The CDR3 contains 15 residues. Trimming at V came to 1 base and at J to 7 bases, leaving 4 bases not matched to a gene. Profiling relied on immunoSEQ multiplex PCR, and the TCRdb table lists in-frame clones only, not all of them. The data contain about 5,400 clones, 82% of them singletons. Study-wide results and caveats: Compared with CD4 T cells, sorted CD8 cells carried more expanded clones. Every patient over 26.8% clonality showed endoscopic recurrence.

Material: ileal tissue. This sequence originates from an adult with Crohn's disease. The chain is built from TRBV4-3 and TRBJ2-7; 13 bases agree with TRBD2. This chain's CDR3 is CASSQGLAGGREQYF. DNA for the CDR3: TGCGCCAGCAGCCAAGGACTAGCGGGAGGAAGGGAGCAGTACTTC.